Presented here are 14 T cell receptor beta chains from one specimen sequenced in a study of blood T cells in healthy people across ages. Using a J-beta primer mix together with a sample-barcoded 5' primer, a second PCR was run for roughly 6 to 12 cycles. TCRdb re-called the 5' RACE reads with MiXCR, one entry per CDR3 protein. Found here are roughly 1.9 million distinct CDR3 sequences, more than 35% of them singletons; the top ten hold under 25%. The sample was blood. These TCRs come from a human donor in good health.

This chain links TRBV29-1 with TRBJ2-3, with 7 nucleotides matching TRBD2. CDR1 SQVTM and CDR2 ANQGSEA come from the germline V gene. The junction had 4 bases not matched to a gene; V was cut back by 7 bases and J by 3 bases. The CDR3 covers 12 residues. The CDR3 spells CSEGEGTDTQYF. CDR3 coding DNA: TGCAGCGAAGGGGAGGGGACAGATACGCAGTATTTT.

The CDR3 nucleotides read TGTGCCAGCAGCTTAACCGGACAGGGTGGCTCCTATAATTCACCCCTCCACTTT. This translates into CASSLTGQGGSYNSPLHF. The J gene is TRBJ1-6, the V gene TRBV7-3; 8 bases line up with TRBD1. CDR1 and CDR2 from the germline V gene are SGHTA and FQGTGA. CDR3 length: 18 amino acids. V lost 0 bases and J lost 0; bases outside the gene matches: 4.

This clonotype showed up many times. The V call is TRBV11-1, the J call TRBJ2-1; D unclear. CDR1 is SGHAT and CDR2 is FQDESV in the germline V gene (reference sequence). Trimming stripped 4 bases from V and 7 bases from J, with 8 bases between. The CDR3 is made up of 12 amino acids. This CDR3 reads CASSSRENEQFF. CDR3 DNA: TGTGCCAGCAGCTCTAGGGAAAATGAGCAGTTCTTC.

This clonotype was seen only a few times. This sequence joins TRBV29-1 and TRBJ2-7, with D tentatively TRBD1 or TRBD2 (5 bases each). V lost 6 bases and J 6 bases, leaving 12 bases between the germline ends. The CDR3 totals 11 residues. Germline loops: CDR1 SQVTM, CDR2 ANQGSEA. This CDR3 is CSVGTLPEQYF. In DNA, the CDR3 is TGCAGCGTCGGGACCCTCCCCGAGCAGTACTTC.

The CDR3 is CASTVDRVVDGYTF. As DNA, the CDR3 is TGTGCCAGCACTGTTGACAGGGTGGTAGATGGCTACACCTTC. This chain joins TRBV12-3 or TRBV12-4 and TRBJ1-2; 7 bases match TRBD1. The CDR3 is 14 residues long. J gave up 6 bases and V 7 bases, and 11 bases lay outside the gene matches.

This clonotype turned up a few times. This chain connects TRBV20-1 to TRBJ2-7, with D unclear. CDR3 length: 15 amino acids. The V gene's germline CDR1 is DFQATT and CDR2 SNEGSKA (reference sequence). Trimming cost V 0 bases and J 5 bases, with 17 bases left between them. CDR3 sequence: CSAREYLIGINEQYF. CDR3 sequence (DNA): TGCAGTGCTAGAGAATACCTAATAGGGATCAACGAGCAGTACTTC.

The rearrangement uses TRBV9 and TRBJ2-5; possibly TRBD1 for D (7 bases). The J call may not be correct, given that the DNA end is closer to TRBJ2-7. The CDR3 extends over 15 amino acids. Germline CDR1 reads SGDLS; CDR2 reads YYNGEE. CDR3 nucleotides: TGTGCCAGCAGCGCCATGACAGGGACTTCCTACGAGCAGTACTTC. This sequence encodes CASSAMTGTSYEQYF.

Only a few counts were recorded for this clonotype. CDR3 in amino acids: CSVETGPETQYF. The CDR3 region has the DNA TGCAGCGTTGAAACAGGGCCAGAGACCCAGTACTTC. The J gene is TRBJ2-5, the V gene TRBV29-1, with D possibly matching TRBD1 (6 bases). The CDR3 runs 12 residues. From germline, CDR1 is SQVTM and CDR2 ANQGSEA. V shed 2 bases and J shed 4 bases, with 8 bases lying between them.

CDR3 sequence: CASSGRGRAPYNEQFF. The CDR3 region has the DNA TGTGCCAGCAGCGGAAGGGGGAGAGCCCCCTACAATGAGCAGTTCTTC. This chain connects TRBV5-6 to TRBJ2-1, with D maybe TRBD1 (6 bases). Trimming shortened V by 4 bases and J by 2 bases, and 16 bases separated the two germline ends. This CDR3 contains 16 residues. Germline V gene data show CDR1 as SGHDT and CDR2 as YYEEEE.

The genes are TRBV7-9 and TRBJ1-2, with TRBD1 identical over 9 bases. The germline V gene has CDR1 SEHNR and CDR2 FQNEAQ (reference sequence). The CDR3 consists of 16 residues. With 3 bases clipped from V and 8 bases from J, the junction kept 13 bases outside the gene matches. The CDR3 spells CASSFRNRDRVEGYTF. The CDR3 DNA is TGTGCCAGCAGCTTTCGAAACCGGGACAGGGTCGAAGGCTACACCTTC.

The chain joins TRBV4-3 to TRBJ2-4; 8 bases are shared with TRBD2. The germline CDR1 and CDR2 sequences are LGHNA and YSLEER. Trimming took 1 base from V and 6 from J; bases not matched to a gene: 5. This CDR3 region has 15 residues. The CDR3 sequence is CASSQVPAGVNIQYF. The CDR3 coding sequence is TGCGCCAGCAGCCAAGTTCCAGCGGGGGTAAACATTCAGTACTTC.

This clonotype was seen only a few times. The rearrangement links TRBV2 to TRBJ1-2, with D maybe TRBD1 (6 bases). The CDR3 extends over 14 amino acids. Trimming removed 7 bases at V and 7 bases at J, with 19 bases between. The germline V gene has CDR1 SNHLY and CDR2 FYNNEI. CDR3 DNA: TGTGCCAGCACCTACAGGGAGGTCGAATCTGGCTACACCTTC. It translates to CASTYREVESGYTF.

The chain is built from TRBV20-1 and TRBJ2-3; D is undetermined. V was cut by 7 bases and J by 0 bases, with 11 bases left in between. This CDR3 has 13 amino acids. Germline CDR1 reads DFQATT; CDR2 reads SNEGSKA (reference sequence). CDR3 DNA sequence: TGCAGTGTGGCAGACCTAAGCACAGATACGCAGTATTTT. Translating it yields CSVADLSTDTQYF.

The sample holds a few counts of this clonotype. The rearrangement joins TRBV20-1 to TRBJ1-5; TRBD1 matches at 7 bases. Germline V gene lookup returns CDR1 DFQATT and CDR2 SNEGSKA (reference sequence). The CDR3 runs 16 residues. J gave up 3 bases and V 6 bases, and 14 bases lay outside the gene matches. For the CDR3, the DNA is TGCAGTGCCCAACCCCAGTTGGGACAGCTCAATCAGCCCCAGCATTTT. Protein: CSAQPQLGQLNQPQHF.